This T cell receptor beta chain was profiled in a study of shared clonotypes between healthy human individuals. Findings and limits, study-wide: Relative to clonotypes present in all four donors, those not shared had lower generation probabilities.

Naivety among CD8 cells was defined by CD45RO negativity and positive CCR7 selection, thereby excluding terminally differentiated effector memory CD45RA+ cells. Donors were healthy HIV-negative adults without recently reported acute infections or vaccinations. In the original workflow: Junction-only sequences produced by ImmunoSEQ had no quality scores, so filtering differed. Method: immunoSEQ multiplex PCR; TCRdb's copy keeps in-frame clones and lacks some. V, J and clone size derive from that table, while D and trimming were established from the DNA sequence. This sample carries 1.5 million to 2.5 million clones, about 95% of them seen once, and the ten largest clones take around 1%. Germline V lookup: CDR1 SEHNR, CDR2 FQNEAQ (reference sequence). The CDR3 totals 13 residues. V trimming: 3 bases; J trimming: 8 bases; junction bases outside the gene matches: 4. For this clone: Its specificity is unknown.

The chain links TRBV7-9 to TRBJ2-1; 7 bases align to TRBD2. The TCR originated in a man in his late teens or twenties in good health. Sequenced sample: naive CD8+ T cells sorted from blood. CDR3: CASSFGGGDEQFF. CDR3 sequence (DNA): TGTGCCAGCAGCTTCGGGGGAGGGGATGAGCAGTTCTTC.